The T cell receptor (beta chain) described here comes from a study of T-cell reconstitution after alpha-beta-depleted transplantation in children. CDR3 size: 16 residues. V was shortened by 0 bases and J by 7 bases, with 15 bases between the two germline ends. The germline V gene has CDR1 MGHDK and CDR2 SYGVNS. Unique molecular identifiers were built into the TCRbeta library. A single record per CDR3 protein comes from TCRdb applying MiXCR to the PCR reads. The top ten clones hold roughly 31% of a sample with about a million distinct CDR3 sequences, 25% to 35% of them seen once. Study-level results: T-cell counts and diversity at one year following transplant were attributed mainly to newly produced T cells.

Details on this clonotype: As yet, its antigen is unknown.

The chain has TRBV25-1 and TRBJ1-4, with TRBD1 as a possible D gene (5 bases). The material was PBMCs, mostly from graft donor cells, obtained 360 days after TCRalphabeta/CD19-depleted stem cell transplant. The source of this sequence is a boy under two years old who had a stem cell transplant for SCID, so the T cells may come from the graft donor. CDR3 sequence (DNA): TGTGCCAGCAGTGAATATGGGGCAGGGTCGGCTGAAAAACTGTTTTTT. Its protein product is CASSEYGAGSAEKLFF.